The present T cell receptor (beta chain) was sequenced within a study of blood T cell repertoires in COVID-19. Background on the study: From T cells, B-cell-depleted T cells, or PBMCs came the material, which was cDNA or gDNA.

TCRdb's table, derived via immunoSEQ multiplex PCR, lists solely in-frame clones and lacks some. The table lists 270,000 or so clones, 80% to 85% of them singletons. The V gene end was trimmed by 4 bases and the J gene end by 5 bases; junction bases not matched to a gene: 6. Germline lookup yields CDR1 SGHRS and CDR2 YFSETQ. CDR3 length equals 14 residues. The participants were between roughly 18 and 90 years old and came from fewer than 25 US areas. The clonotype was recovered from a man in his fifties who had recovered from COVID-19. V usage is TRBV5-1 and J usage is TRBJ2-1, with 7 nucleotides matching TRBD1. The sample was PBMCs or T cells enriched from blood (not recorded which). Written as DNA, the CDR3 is TGCGCCAGCAGCCACAGGGGAGTGGACAATGAGCAGTTCTTC. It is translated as CASSHRGVDNEQFF.